Listed here are 10 T cell receptor beta chains from one sample, sequenced in a study of blood T cells in healthy people across ages. Next came a second PCR, run for roughly 6 to 11 cycles, which used a sample-barcoded 5' primer along with a J-beta primer mix. Via MiXCR, TCRdb re-called the 5' RACE reads, giving one row per CDR3 protein. Of more than 1,000,000 distinct CDR3 sequences in the sample, less than 25% are singletons; the top ten hold around 0.75%. The data were also submitted as part of a second study, on T cells of mothers and their children.

The sample comprised blood. These receptors originate from a girl aged 2 to 9 in good health.

CDR3 sequence reads: CASSSDETATNEKLFF. In DNA form, the CDR3 reads TGTGCCAGCAGCTCAGACGAGACGGCCACTAATGAAAAACTGTTTTTT. The V and J genes are TRBV3-1 and TRBJ1-4; no clear D. Germline V gene data show CDR1 as LGHDT and CDR2 as YNNKEL (reference sequence). The CDR3 is 16 amino acids. V was cut by 5 bases and J by 2 bases, with 15 bases left in between.

V usage is TRBV6-4 and J usage is TRBJ2-5, with 8 bases matching TRBD1. Germline CDR1 is MRHNA and CDR2 is SNTAGT. V lost 3 bases, J lost 5 bases, and 8 bases stayed unmatched. The CDR3 sequence is 15 residues long. The CDR3 region is CASSDGPGGPETQYF. The CDR3 nucleotides read TGTGCCAGCAGTGATGGGCCAGGGGGCCCTGAGACCCAGTACTTC.

This clonotype was seen more than once but under ten times. The J gene is TRBJ2-5, the V gene TRBV7-9; 7 bases match TRBD2. The DNA end is a closer match to TRBJ2-7, so the J assignment may be wrong. Germline V gives CDR1 SEHNR, CDR2 FQNEAQ (reference sequence). The CDR3 extends over 16 amino acids. For the CDR3, the DNA is TGTGCCAGCACTTTGTTGGGGGAGGGGTTCGGGTACGAGCAGTACTTC. Translated: CASTLLGEGFGYEQYF.

Here the CDR3 reads CASLYRTFMNTEAFF. CDR3 DNA sequence: TGTGCCAGCCTCTACAGGACCTTCATGAACACTGAAGCTTTCTTT. This rearrangement joins TRBV7-2 to TRBJ1-1, with D maybe TRBD1 (5 bases). Germline CDR1 reads SGHTA; CDR2 reads FQGNSA. The ends were cut back, 8 bases at V and 0 bases at J, with 16 bases in the middle. CDR3 length: 15 amino acids. Full variable domain (missing parts from reference TRBV7-2 and TRBJ1-1): GAGVSQSPSNKVTEKGKDVELRCDPISGHTALYWYRQSLGQGLEFLIYFQGNSAPDKSGLPSDRFSAERTGGSVSTLTIQRTQQEDSAVYLCASLYRTFMNTEAFFGQGTRLTVV.

The chain couples TRBV29-1 to TRBJ2-1; D ambiguous. The CDR3 is 11 residues long. Germline assignment: CDR1 SQVTM and CDR2 ANQGSEA. Between the trimmed V and J ends, which lost 2 bases and 7 bases, there was a span of 6 bases. The CDR3 protein is CSVETGNEQFF. The CDR3 nucleotides read TGCAGCGTTGAAACCGGGAATGAGCAGTTCTTC.

The rearrangement uses TRBV7-9 and TRBJ2-1; D unclear. The germline V gene has CDR1 SEHNR and CDR2 FQNEAQ (reference sequence). The CDR3 covers 12 residues. Between the trimmed V and J ends, which lost 1 base and 9 bases, there was a span of 7 bases. CDR3 bases: TGTGCCAGCAGCTTAGGGAGCCCTGAGCAGTTCTTC. Protein sequence: CASSLGSPEQFF.

This clonotype was detected a few times. CDR3 bases: TGCAGTGCAGGGACAGGTAATCAGCCCCAGCATTTT. Translating it yields CSAGTGNQPQHF. The gene calls are TRBV20-1 and TRBJ1-5; 8 positions match TRBD1. Trimming removed 6 bases from V and 4 bases from J; junction bases left unmatched: 2. The CDR3 sequence is 12 residues long. Germline CDR1 is DFQATT and CDR2 is SNEGSKA (reference sequence).

This clonotype has just a few counts. This chain links TRBV20-1 with TRBJ2-1; perhaps TRBD2 as D (5 bases). The CDR3 is 14 amino acids. Germline lookup yields CDR1 DFQATT and CDR2 SNEGSKA (reference sequence). The V gene lost 7 bases and the J gene lost 0 bases, with 13 bases spanning the gap. CDR3 nucleotide sequence: TGCAGTGTAATGTACGGACTCTCCTACAATGAGCAGTTCTTC. This codes for CSVMYGLSYNEQFF.

The J gene is TRBJ2-5, the V gene TRBV20-1; D is perhaps TRBD2 (6 bases). This CDR3 spans 13 amino acids. V lost 5 bases and J 3 bases, leaving 13 bases between the germline ends. Germline CDR1 and CDR2: DFQATT and SNEGSKA (reference sequence). The CDR3 bases are TGCAGTGCTCGACTAGGGGAGGAAGAGACCCAGTACTTC. Residues: CSARLGEEETQYF.

This clonotype has a handful of counts. The chain uses TRBV29-1 and TRBJ1-1; D might be TRBD1 (5 bases). Deletions cut 5 bases from V and 7 bases from J, with 11 bases between. In germline, CDR1 is SQVTM, CDR2 ANQGSEA. The CDR3 is 11 amino acids. In DNA form, the CDR3 reads TGCAGCGTTTCAGTTGGGGGTGAAGCTTTCTTT. Its translation: CSVSVGGEAFF.